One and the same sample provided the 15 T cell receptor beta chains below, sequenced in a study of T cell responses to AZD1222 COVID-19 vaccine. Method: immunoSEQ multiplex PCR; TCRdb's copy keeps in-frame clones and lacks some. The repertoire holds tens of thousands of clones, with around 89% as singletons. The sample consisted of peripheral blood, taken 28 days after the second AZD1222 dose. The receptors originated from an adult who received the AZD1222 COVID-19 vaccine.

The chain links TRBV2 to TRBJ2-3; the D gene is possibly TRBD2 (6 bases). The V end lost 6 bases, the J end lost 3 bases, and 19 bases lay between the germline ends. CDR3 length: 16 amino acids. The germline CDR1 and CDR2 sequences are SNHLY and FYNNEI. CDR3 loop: CASRLPWAGRTDTQYF. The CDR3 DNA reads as TGTGCCAGCAGGCTTCCCTGGGCAGGGAGGACAGATACGCAGTATTTT.

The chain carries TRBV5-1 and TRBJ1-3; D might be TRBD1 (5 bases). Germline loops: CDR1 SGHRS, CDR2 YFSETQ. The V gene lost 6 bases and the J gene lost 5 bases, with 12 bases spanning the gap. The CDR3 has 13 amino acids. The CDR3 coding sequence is TGCGCCAGCACGGAGGGGCCAAGAAACACCATATATTTT. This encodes CASTEGPRNTIYF.

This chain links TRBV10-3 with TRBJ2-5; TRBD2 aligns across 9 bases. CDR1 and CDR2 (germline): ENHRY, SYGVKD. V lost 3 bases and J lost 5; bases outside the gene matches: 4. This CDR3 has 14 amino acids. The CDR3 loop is CAISDSGGAETQYF. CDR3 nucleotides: TGTGCCATCAGTGATAGCGGGGGCGCGGAGACCCAGTACTTC.

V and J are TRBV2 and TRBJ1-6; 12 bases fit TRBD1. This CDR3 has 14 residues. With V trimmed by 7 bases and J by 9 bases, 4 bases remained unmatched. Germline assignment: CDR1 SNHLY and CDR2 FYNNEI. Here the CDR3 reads CASNPGQGASPLHF. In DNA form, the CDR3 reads TGTGCCAGCAACCCGGGACAGGGGGCTTCACCCCTCCACTTT.

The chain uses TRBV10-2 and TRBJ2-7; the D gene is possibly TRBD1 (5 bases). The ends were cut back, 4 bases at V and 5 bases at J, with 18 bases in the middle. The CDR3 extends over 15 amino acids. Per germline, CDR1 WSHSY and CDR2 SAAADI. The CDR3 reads CASSGKRGARDEQYF. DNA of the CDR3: TGCGCCAGCAGTGGCAAAAGGGGTGCTCGGGACGAGCAGTACTTC.

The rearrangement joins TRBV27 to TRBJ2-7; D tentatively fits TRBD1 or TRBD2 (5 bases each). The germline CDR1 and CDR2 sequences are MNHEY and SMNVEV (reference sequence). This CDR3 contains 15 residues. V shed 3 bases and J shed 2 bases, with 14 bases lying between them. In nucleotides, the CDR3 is TGTGCCAGCAGTTTTTCCTGGGACGGGACCTACGAGCAGTACTTC. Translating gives CASSFSWDGTYEQYF.

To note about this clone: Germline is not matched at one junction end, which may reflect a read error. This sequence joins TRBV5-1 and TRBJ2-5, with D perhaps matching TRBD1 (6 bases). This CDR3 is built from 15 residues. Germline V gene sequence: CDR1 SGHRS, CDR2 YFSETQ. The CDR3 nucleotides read TGCGCCAGCAGGTTGGCCAGGGGTGTTGCGGAGACCCAGTACTTC. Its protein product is CASRLARGVAETQYF.

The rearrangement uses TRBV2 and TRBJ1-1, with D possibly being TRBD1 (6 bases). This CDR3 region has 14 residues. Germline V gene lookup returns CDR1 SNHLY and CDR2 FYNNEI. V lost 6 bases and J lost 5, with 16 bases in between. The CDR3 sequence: CASSVYREGTEAFF. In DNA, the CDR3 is TGTGCCAGCAGCGTGTACAGGGAGGGAACTGAAGCTTTCTTT. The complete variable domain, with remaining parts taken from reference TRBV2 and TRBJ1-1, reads EPEVTQTPSHQVTQMGQEVILRCVPISNHLYFYWYRQILGQKVEFLVSFYNNEISEKSEIFDDQFSVERPDGSNFTLKIRSTKLEDSAMYFCASSVYREGTEAFFGQGTRLTVV.

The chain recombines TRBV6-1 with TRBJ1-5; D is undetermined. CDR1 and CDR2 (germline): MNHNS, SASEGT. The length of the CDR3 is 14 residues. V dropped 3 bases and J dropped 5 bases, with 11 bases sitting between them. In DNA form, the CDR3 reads TGTGCCAGCAGTGACGGCACTGCCGATCAGCCCCAGCATTTT. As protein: CASSDGTADQPQHF.

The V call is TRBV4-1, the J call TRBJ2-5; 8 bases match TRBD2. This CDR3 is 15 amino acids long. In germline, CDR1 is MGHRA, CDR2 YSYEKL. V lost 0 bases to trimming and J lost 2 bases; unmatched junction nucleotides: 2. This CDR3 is CASSQDGGVQETQYF. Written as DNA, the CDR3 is TGCGCCAGCAGCCAAGACGGGGGGGTTCAAGAGACCCAGTACTTC.

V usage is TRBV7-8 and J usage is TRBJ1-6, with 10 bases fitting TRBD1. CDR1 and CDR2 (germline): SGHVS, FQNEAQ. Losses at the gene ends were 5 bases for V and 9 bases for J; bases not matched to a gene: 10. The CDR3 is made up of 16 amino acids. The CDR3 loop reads CASSPRAGTGVSPLHF. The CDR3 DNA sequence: TGTGCCAGCAGCCCCCGGGCGGGGACAGGGGTTTCACCCCTCCACTTT.

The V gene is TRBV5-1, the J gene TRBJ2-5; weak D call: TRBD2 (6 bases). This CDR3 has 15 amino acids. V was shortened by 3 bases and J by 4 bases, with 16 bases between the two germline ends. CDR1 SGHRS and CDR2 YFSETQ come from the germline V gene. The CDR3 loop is CASSSGRGRSETQYF. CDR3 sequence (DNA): TGCGCCAGCAGCTCGGGGCGGGGCCGTTCAGAGACCCAGTACTTC.

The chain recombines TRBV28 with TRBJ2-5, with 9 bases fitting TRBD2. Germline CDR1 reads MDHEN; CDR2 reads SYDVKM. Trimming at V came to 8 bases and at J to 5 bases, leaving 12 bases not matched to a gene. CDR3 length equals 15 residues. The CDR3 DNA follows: TGTGCCAGCCGGGGTAGCGGGAGAGGGAGGGAGACCCAGTACTTC. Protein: CASRGSGRGRETQYF.

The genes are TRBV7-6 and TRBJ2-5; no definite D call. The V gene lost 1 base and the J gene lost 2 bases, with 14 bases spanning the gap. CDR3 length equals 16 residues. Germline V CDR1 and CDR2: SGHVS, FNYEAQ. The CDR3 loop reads CASSLVGVAFQETQYF. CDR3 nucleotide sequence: TGTGCCAGCAGCTTAGTGGGTGTGGCTTTTCAAGAGACCCAGTACTTC.

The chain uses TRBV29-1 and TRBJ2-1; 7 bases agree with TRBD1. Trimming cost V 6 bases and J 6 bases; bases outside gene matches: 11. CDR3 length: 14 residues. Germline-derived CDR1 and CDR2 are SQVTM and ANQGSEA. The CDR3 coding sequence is TGCAGCGTGGGCCGGGACAGCCCCCCCAATGAGCAGTTCTTC. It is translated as CSVGRDSPPNEQFF.